Shown below are 19 T cell receptor beta chains from a single sample sequenced in a study of radiotherapy plus CTLA-4 blockade in lung cancer. Data came from immunoSEQ multiplex PCR; TCRdb stores just in-frame clones and leaves some out. The data contain tens of thousands of clones, approximately 84% of them singletons. This material consisted of peripheral blood, taken from a patient treated with radiotherapy plus ipilimumab. Source of these receptors: a human donor with non-small cell lung cancer whose response to radiotherapy plus ipilimumab could not be evaluated.

V usage is TRBV7-2 and J usage is TRBJ2-1; D gene ambiguous. Germline CDR1 reads SGHTA; CDR2 reads FQGNSA. V lost 5 bases and J lost 3, with 14 bases in between. This CDR3 spans 15 amino acids. The CDR3 region has the DNA TGTGCCAGCAGCCCACTGGTGGGCCTCTACAATGAGCAGTTCTTC. Its protein product is CASSPLVGLYNEQFF.

This chain joins TRBV9 and TRBJ2-7; D may be TRBD1 (7 bases). Germline-derived CDR1 and CDR2 are SGDLS and YYNGEE. V lost 2 bases and J lost 0, with 12 bases in between. This CDR3 has 15 residues. The CDR3 here is CASSVRGASSYEQYF. DNA for the CDR3: TGTGCCAGCAGCGTCAGGGGGGCCTCCTCCTACGAGCAGTACTTC.

J is TRBJ2-5 and V is TRBV28; tentative D call: TRBD1 (6 bases). The germline gives CDR1 MDHEN, CDR2 SYDVKM. The CDR3 runs 18 residues. The ends were cut back, 2 bases at V and 4 bases at J, with 23 bases in the middle. For the CDR3, the DNA is TGTGCCAGCAGTTTACTTCCCAAACGAACAGGGAGAGGAGAGACCCAGTACTTC. Amino acid sequence: CASSLLPKRTGRGETQYF.

This clone was seen only a few times. The rearrangement uses TRBV5-1 and TRBJ2-3, with a weak D call TRBD2 (6 bases). The CDR3 consists of 15 residues. Germline assignment: CDR1 SGHRS and CDR2 YFSETQ. Trimming shortened V by 2 bases and J by 0 bases, and 10 bases separated the two germline ends. The CDR3 DNA is TGCGCCAGCAGCTTCCGCGGGGCTAGCACAGATACGCAGTATTTT. Residues: CASSFRGASTDTQYF.

This chain connects TRBV2 to TRBJ2-1, with 10 bases that match TRBD2. The trim removed 6 bases at V and 6 bases at J, leaving 11 bases unmatched. CDR3 size: 16 residues. Germline-derived CDR1 and CDR2 are SNHLY and FYNNEI. CDR3 nucleotide sequence: TGTGCCAGCAGCTTTGGTCTAGCGGGAGTTTCCAATGAGCAGTTCTTC. It yields the protein CASSFGLAGVSNEQFF. Drawing the rest from reference TRBV2 and TRBJ2-1, the complete variable domain is EPEVTQTPSHQVTQMGQEVILRCVPISNHLYFYWYRQILGQKVEFLVSFYNNEISEKSEIFDDQFSVERPDGSNFTLKIRSTKLEDSAMYFCASSFGLAGVSNEQFFGPGTRLTVL.

Only one count was recorded for this clone. The chain's CDR3 is CASSIAAGGAYEQYF. The CDR3 DNA reads as TGTGCCAGTAGTATAGCGGCAGGGGGAGCCTACGAGCAGTACTTC. The chain is built from TRBV19 and TRBJ2-7; TRBD1 aligns across 7 bases. With 1 base clipped from V and 2 bases from J, the junction kept 5 bases outside the gene matches. The CDR3 has 15 residues. The germline CDR1 and CDR2 sequences are LNHDA and SQIVND (reference sequence).

This rearrangement joins TRBV28 to TRBJ2-1, with 11 bases fitting TRBD2. The germline V gene encodes CDR1 MDHEN and CDR2 SYDVKM. The CDR3 is 14 residues long. The V and J ends lost 9 bases and 9 bases, in that order; junction bases with no gene match: 10. The CDR3 DNA reads as TGTGCCAGTGCGGGACTAGCGGAACCACTTGAGCAGTTCTTC. Amino acid sequence: CASAGLAEPLEQFF.

The V and J genes are TRBV27 and TRBJ2-7, with 15 bases aligning to TRBD2. The CDR3 totals 14 residues. Trimming at V came to 6 bases and at J to 11 bases, leaving 8 bases not matched to a gene. Germline V gene sequence: CDR1 MNHEY, CDR2 SMNVEV (reference sequence). In DNA, the CDR3 is TGTGCCAGCAGACGGACTAGCGGGGGGGGGCTTGAGTACTTC. It encodes CASRRTSGGGLEYF.

The chain employs TRBV5-4 and TRBJ1-1, with D tentatively TRBD1 (6 bases). CDR3 length: 15 residues. CDR1 and CDR2 (germline): SGHNT, YYREEE (reference sequence). The V end was cut by 6 bases, the J end by 4 bases, with 19 bases between. The CDR3: CASNRRGGAGTEAFF. The CDR3 DNA reads as TGTGCCAGCAACCGGAGGGGGGGCGCGGGCACTGAAGCTTTCTTT.

The rearrangement links TRBV5-1 to TRBJ2-7; D is unclear. Germline V lookup: CDR1 SGHRS, CDR2 YFSETQ. Between the trimmed V and J ends, which lost 4 bases and 6 bases, there was a span of 17 bases. This CDR3 has 14 amino acids. This CDR3 is CASSASGSTSEQYF. The CDR3 DNA reads as TGCGCCAGCAGCGCGTCCGGGTCCACCTCCGAGCAGTACTTC.

This clone occurred a few times. This chain links TRBV18 with TRBJ1-4; 7 bases align to TRBD1. The CDR3 runs 14 residues. V lost 3 bases, J lost 7 bases, and 5 bases stayed unmatched. Germline assignment: CDR1 KGHSH and CDR2 LQKENI. CDR3 region: CASSPTGKAEKLFF. The CDR3 coding sequence is TGTGCCAGCTCACCGACAGGGAAGGCTGAAAAACTGTTTTTT.

V is TRBV9 and J is TRBJ2-1, with 7 positions matching TRBD2. The CDR3 runs 14 residues. Unmatched junction bases numbered 4, after V lost 7 bases and J lost 0 bases. The germline V gene encodes CDR1 SGDLS and CDR2 YYNGEE. The CDR3 region has the DNA TGTGCCAGCGGGAGGGCCAGCTCCTACAATGAGCAGTTCTTC. Translating gives CASGRASSYNEQFF.

This clone was observed once. The chain recombines TRBV27 with TRBJ2-3, with a tentative D call TRBD1 (5 bases). Germline-derived CDR1 and CDR2 are MNHEY and SMNVEV (reference sequence). V lost 9 bases and J lost 6, with 13 bases in between. The CDR3 extends over 12 amino acids. The CDR3, as DNA: TGTGCCAGTCCCTCCGCAGGGGATACGCAGTATTTT. Translating gives CASPSAGDTQYF.

The chain employs TRBV29-1 and TRBJ2-1, with 8 bases lining up with TRBD2. V was clipped by 6 bases and J by 4 bases; unmatched bases: 20. The CDR3 sequence is 18 residues long. Germline V gives CDR1 SQVTM, CDR2 ANQGSEA. The CDR3 reads CSVVRDIRTGTRYNEQFF. CDR3 DNA: TGCAGCGTAGTCCGGGACATCCGTACCGGGACTAGATACAATGAGCAGTTCTTC.

The chain links TRBV7-9 to TRBJ1-1; D perhaps matches TRBD1 (6 bases). CDR1 is SEHNR, CDR2 FQNEAQ, per germline (reference sequence). CDR3 length equals 12 residues. Trimming took 3 bases from V and 7 from J, leaving 9 bases between them. CDR3 coding DNA: TGTGCCAGCAGCTTTGGACAGTTTGAAGCTTTCTTT. Its translation: CASSFGQFEAFF.

The chain uses TRBV7-2 and TRBJ2-3, with 12 bases that match TRBD2. The junction had 5 bases not matched to a gene; V was cut back by 5 bases and J by 2 bases. Germline V lookup: CDR1 SGHTA, CDR2 FQGNSA. This CDR3 has 16 amino acids. The CDR3 sequence: CASSPRTSGITDTQYF. DNA of the CDR3: TGTGCCAGCAGCCCGAGGACTAGCGGGATCACAGATACGCAGTATTTT.

The V and J genes are TRBV7-6 and TRBJ2-5; D ambiguous. The J call may not be correct, given that the DNA end is closer to TRBJ2-7. CDR1 and CDR2 (germline): SGHVS, FNYEAQ. The CDR3 length is 15 residues. CDR3 in amino acids: CASSSIADNSYEQYF. CDR3 sequence (DNA): TGTGCCAGCAGCTCGATTGCAGACAACTCCTACGAGCAGTACTTC.

This rearrangement joins TRBV7-2 to TRBJ1-2, with 7 bases matching TRBD1. Germline assignment: CDR1 SGHTA and CDR2 FQGNSA. The CDR3 extends over 14 amino acids. The V segment lost 1 base and the J segment 4 bases; nucleotides outside the gene matches: 3. CDR3 loop: CASSLEGDSYGYTF. The CDR3 bases are TGTGCCAGCAGCTTAGAGGGGGACAGCTATGGCTACACCTTC.

Only a few counts were recorded for this clone. In DNA form, the CDR3 reads TGTGCCAGCAATGAGCGGGAGTTGGGTCTCTACGAGCAGTACTTC. Translation gives CASNERELGLYEQYF. The chain has TRBV6-1 and TRBJ2-7; 8 bases line up with TRBD2. The CDR3 consists of 15 residues. Germline V CDR1 and CDR2: MNHNS, SASEGT. V lost 7 bases and J lost 3; bases outside the gene matches: 11.